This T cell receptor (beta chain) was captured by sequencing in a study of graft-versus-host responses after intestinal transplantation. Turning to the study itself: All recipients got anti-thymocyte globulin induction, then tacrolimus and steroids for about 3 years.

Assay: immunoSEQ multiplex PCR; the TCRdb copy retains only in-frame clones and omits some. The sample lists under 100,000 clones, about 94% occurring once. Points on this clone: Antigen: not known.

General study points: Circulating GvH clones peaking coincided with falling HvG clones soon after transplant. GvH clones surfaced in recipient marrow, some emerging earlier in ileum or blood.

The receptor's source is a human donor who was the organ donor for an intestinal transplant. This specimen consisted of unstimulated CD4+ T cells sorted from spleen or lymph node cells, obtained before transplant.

As DNA, the CDR3 is TGTGCCAGCAGCTCGCGACAGGCCTGGGGGGAGCTGTTTTTT. Amino acids: CASSSRQAWGELFF. The genes are TRBV5-4 and TRBJ2-2; maybe TRBD1 (6 bases). The CDR3 is made up of 14 amino acids. V lost 3 bases to trimming and J lost 8 bases, with 14 bases between them. CDR1 and CDR2 (germline): SGHNT, YYREEE (reference sequence).